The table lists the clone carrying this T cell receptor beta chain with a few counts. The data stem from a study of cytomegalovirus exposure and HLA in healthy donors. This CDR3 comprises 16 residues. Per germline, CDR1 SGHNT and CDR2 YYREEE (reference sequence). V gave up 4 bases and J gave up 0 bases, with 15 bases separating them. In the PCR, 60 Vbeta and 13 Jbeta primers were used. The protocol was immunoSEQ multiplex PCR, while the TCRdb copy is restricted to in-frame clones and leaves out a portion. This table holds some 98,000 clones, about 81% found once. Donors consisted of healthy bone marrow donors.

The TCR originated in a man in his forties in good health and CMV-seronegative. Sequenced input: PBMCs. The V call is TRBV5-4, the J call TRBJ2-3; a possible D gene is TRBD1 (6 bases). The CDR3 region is CASSHFGGPSTDTQYF. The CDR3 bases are TGTGCCAGCAGCCACTTTGGGGGCCCCAGCACAGATACGCAGTATTTT.